The 22 T cell receptor beta chains below all came from one sample that was sequenced in a study of regulatory T cells in long-lasting Graves disease. iRepertoire HTBI primers and Arm-PCR of CDR3 regions built TCR beta libraries. TCRdb reanalysed the multiplex PCR reads using MiXCR and keeps one entry per CDR3 protein. The repertoire consists of nearly 350,000 distinct CDR3 sequences, with around 19% occurring once and the leading ten covering less than 35%. Time point reported: persistent/refractory GD, antithyroid drugs over 5 years with positive TRAb. Isolated PBMC RNA provided the starting material for the TCR library. Sequencing was performed on peripheral blood mononuclear cells (PBMCs), taken when the disease was refractory, from a patient treated with antithyroid drugs. The origin of the receptors is a female donor with Graves disease.

This clonotype has more than one count but fewer than ten. The chain uses TRBV25-1 and TRBJ1-4; possibly TRBD1 for D (6 bases). Germline CDR1 MGHDK, CDR2 SYGVNS. The V end was cut by 0 bases, the J end by 8 bases, with 19 bases between. This CDR3 spans 17 amino acids. The CDR3 loop is CASSEYLDGGRGEKLFF. CDR3 sequence (DNA): TGTGCCAGCAGTGAATATCTGGACGGGGGCCGGGGGGAAAAACTGTTTTTT.

On this clonotype itself: It may be a read error: a sequence one base away is much more abundant. This chain joins TRBV5-1 and TRBJ1-1; weak D call: TRBD1 (6 bases). The CDR3 is 15 residues long. Germline V lookup: CDR1 SGHRS, CDR2 YFSETQ. V was cut by 1 base and J by 4 bases, with 14 bases left in between. For the CDR3, the DNA is TGCGCCAGCAGCTTGACCGGGACATCTAGCACTGAAGCTTTCTTT. Translating it yields CASSLTGTSSTEAFF.

The chain joins TRBV27 to TRBJ2-2, with D maybe TRBD1 (6 bases). This CDR3 spans 14 amino acids. The germline V gene has CDR1 MNHEY and CDR2 SMNVEV (reference sequence). Trimming shortened V by 5 bases and J by 2 bases, and 9 bases separated the two germline ends. For the CDR3, the DNA is TGTGCCAGCAGTGAGGACAGAAACACCGGGGAGCTGTTTTTT. This codes for CASSEDRNTGELFF.

This clonotype was recorded at least ten times. The V gene is TRBV28, the J gene TRBJ2-4; the D gene is possibly TRBD1 (7 bases). Germline lookup yields CDR1 MDHEN and CDR2 SYDVKM. This CDR3 comprises 19 residues. Trimming took off 8 bases at V and 0 bases at J, with 26 bases between the two ends. CDR3 sequence (DNA): TGTGCCAGCCACACACAGGGGCGGGACAAACTCATAGCCAAAAACATTCAGTACTTC. This codes for CASHTQGRDKLIAKNIQYF.

This clonotype occurred many times. CDR3 DNA sequence: TGTGCCAGCAGCCCAGGACAGTCGCCTGGCTACACCTTC. This codes for CASSPGQSPGYTF. The V and J genes are TRBV11-3 and TRBJ1-2, with D tentatively TRBD1 (6 bases). The V end lost 5 bases, the J end lost 7 bases, and 14 bases lay between the germline ends. From germline, CDR1 is SGHNT and CDR2 YENEEA. The CDR3 contains 13 residues.

There are many counts of this clonotype. The chain uses TRBV7-2 and TRBJ2-7, with TRBD2 matching over 8 bases. Germline CDR1 is SGHTA and CDR2 is FQGNSA. With V trimmed by 3 bases and J by 2 bases, 6 bases remained unmatched. This CDR3 is 15 amino acids long. The CDR3 DNA reads TGTGCCAGCAGCTTGACATCGGGAGGGCCCTACGAGCAGTACTTC. This gives the protein CASSLTSGGPYEQYF.

This clonotype was seen repeatedly, ten times or more. This chain joins TRBV5-1 and TRBJ1-2; the D gene is possibly TRBD1 (5 bases). The germline CDR1 and CDR2 sequences are SGHRS and YFSETQ. V was trimmed by 0 bases and J by 4 bases, leaving 13 bases between them. The CDR3 is 15 residues long. The CDR3 spells CASSLERGSLYGYTF. CDR3 nucleotides: TGCGCCAGCAGCTTGGAGAGGGGCAGTCTCTATGGCTACACCTTC. Full variable domain (rest looked up from reference TRBV5-1 and TRBJ1-2): KAGVTQTPRYLIKTRGQQVTLSCSPISGHRSVSWYQQTPGQGLQFLFEYFSETQRNKGNFPGRFSGRQFSNSRSEMNVSTLELGDSALYLCASSLERGSLYGYTFGSGTRLTVV.

This clonotype was seen many times. The chain couples TRBV28 to TRBJ1-1; 7 positions match TRBD1. The CDR3 contains 13 residues. V lost 4 bases to trimming and J lost 6 bases; unmatched junction nucleotides: 5. The germline gives CDR1 MDHEN, CDR2 SYDVKM. As DNA, the CDR3 is TGTGCCAGCAGTTCCGGCGACAGGGCTGAAGCTTTCTTT. Encoded protein: CASSSGDRAEAFF.

In this sample, this clonotype turned up many times. The chain carries TRBV28 and TRBJ2-6; no clear D gene. Germline V gives CDR1 MDHEN, CDR2 SYDVKM. With 4 bases removed from V and 0 bases from J, the gap between germline ends came to 10 bases. The CDR3 spans 16 residues. CDR3 protein: CASSSSLVSGANVLTF. In nucleotides, the CDR3 is TGTGCCAGCAGTTCATCGCTGGTCTCTGGGGCCAACGTCCTGACTTTC.

This clonotype came up a few times. This sequence joins TRBV5-1 and TRBJ1-1; the D gene is possibly TRBD1 (5 bases). Per the germline V gene, CDR1 is SGHRS and CDR2 is YFSETQ. CDR3 length: 14 residues. V was clipped by 2 bases and J by 6 bases, with 14 bases between them. The CDR3 reads CASSFTGPGAEAFF. DNA for the CDR3: TGCGCCAGCAGCTTTACCGGCCCGGGGGCTGAAGCTTTCTTT.

The V and J genes are TRBV7-9 and TRBJ2-1; 7 bases map to TRBD2. In germline, CDR1 is SEHNR, CDR2 FQNEAQ (reference sequence). This CDR3 contains 14 residues. V lost 2 bases, J lost 3 bases, and 1 base stayed unmatched. CDR3 in amino acids: CASSLPSGYNEQFF. The CDR3 nucleotides are TGTGCCAGCAGCTTACCTAGCGGCTACAATGAGCAGTTCTTC.

This clonotype was seen more than once but under ten times. This chain joins TRBV5-4 and TRBJ1-6; D is uncertain. The CDR3 has 15 amino acids. Trimming pared 3 bases from V and 10 bases from J, leaving 17 bases between. Germline values: CDR1 SGHNT, CDR2 YYREEE (reference sequence). The CDR3 here is CASSSRGDEKSPLHF. CDR3 DNA: TGTGCCAGCAGCTCGCGGGGAGACGAAAAATCACCCCTCCACTTT.

This clonotype has only a few counts. The gene calls are TRBV4-3 and TRBJ2-5; a possible D gene is TRBD2 (7 bases). V gave up 3 bases and J gave up 1 base, with 15 bases separating them. Germline CDR1 reads LGHNA; CDR2 reads YSLEER. CDR3 size: 16 residues. The CDR3 protein is CASSQGGRPGQETQYF. CDR3 nucleotides: TGCGCCAGCAGCCAGGGGGGGCGGCCGGGCCAAGAGACCCAGTACTTC.

This clonotype was observed at least ten times. The chain has TRBV27 and TRBJ2-4, with 10 bases identical to TRBD2. The junction had 14 bases not matched to a gene; V was cut back by 2 bases and J by 4 bases. Per the germline V gene, CDR1 is MNHEY and CDR2 is SMNVEV (reference sequence). CDR3 size: 19 residues. For the CDR3, the DNA is TGTGCCAGCAGTTTAAGGTTATCGGCGCTAGCGGGGGAAAAAAACATTCAGTACTTC. Its protein is CASSLRLSALAGEKNIQYF.

This clonotype has at least ten counts. V and J are TRBV6-1 and TRBJ1-4, with a tentative D call TRBD1 (5 bases). V lost 0 bases and J lost 2, with 22 bases in between. This CDR3 is 20 amino acids long. The germline V gene encodes CDR1 MNHNS and CDR2 SASEGT. CDR3 amino acids: CASSEASFSGTVGTNEKLFF. CDR3 coding DNA: TGTGCCAGCAGTGAAGCCTCCTTTTCCGGGACCGTAGGGACTAATGAAAAACTGTTTTTT.

The chain joins TRBV10-3 to TRBJ2-4, with 9 bases lining up with TRBD2. V was pared by 3 bases and J by 11 bases, with 8 bases of the junction left unmatched. Germline V gene data show CDR1 as ENHRY and CDR2 as SYGVKD. This CDR3 is 14 amino acids long. The CDR3 loop is CAISESPGLAVQYF. The DNA of the CDR3 is TGTGCCATCAGTGAATCCCCGGGACTAGCCGTTCAGTACTTC.

Many counts were recorded for this clonotype. The chain has TRBV28 and TRBJ2-7; 9 nucleotides match TRBD1. In germline, CDR1 is MDHEN, CDR2 SYDVKM. The CDR3 has 16 amino acids. J gave up 1 base and V 1 base, and 5 bases lay outside the gene matches. The CDR3, as DNA: TGTGCCAGCAGTTTATTTGCCGGGACAGGGTCCTACGAGCAGTACTTC. It specifies CASSLFAGTGSYEQYF.

This clonotype was detected many times. This rearrangement joins TRBV20-1 to TRBJ1-5; no clear D gene. CDR3 size: 12 residues. The germline CDR1 and CDR2 sequences are DFQATT and SNEGSKA (reference sequence). Trimming cost V 3 bases and J 2 bases, with 5 bases left between them. The CDR3 DNA follows: TGCAGTGCTAGGCAAGGCAATCAGCCCCAGCATTTT. Protein: CSARQGNQPQHF.

The J gene is TRBJ2-5, the V gene TRBV27; TRBD2 aligns across 7 bases. CDR3 length: 14 residues. V lost 5 bases, J lost 6 bases, and 9 bases stayed unmatched. CDR1 and CDR2 from the germline V gene are MNHEY and SMNVEV (reference sequence). CDR3 sequence reads: CASSPGTILKTQYF. CDR3 nucleotides: TGTGCCAGCAGTCCCGGGACTATCTTGAAGACCCAGTACTTC.

There are many counts of this clonotype. The V and J genes are TRBV12-3 or TRBV12-4 and TRBJ2-7; 15 bases are shared with TRBD2. The CDR3 runs to 16 residues. The junction had 3 bases not matched to a gene; V was cut back by 5 bases and J by 1 base. In DNA, the CDR3 is TGTGCCAGCAGTCCCGGACTAGCGGGAGGGTCCTACGAGCAGTACTTC. It is translated as CASSPGLAGGSYEQYF.

This clonotype came up a few times. The chain combines TRBV11-1 with TRBJ1-1, with 9 bases lining up with TRBD1. After removal of 5 bases from V and 1 base from J, the junction contained 5 bases not matched to a gene. The CDR3 consists of 15 residues. Germline assignment: CDR1 SGHAT and CDR2 FQDESV (reference sequence). CDR3: CASSPRGQGNTEAFF. The CDR3 DNA is TGTGCCAGCAGCCCCAGGGGACAGGGGAACACTGAAGCTTTCTTT.

The V call is TRBV6-2 or TRBV6-3, the J call TRBJ1-1; D remains ambiguous. This CDR3 contains 13 residues. The V gene lost 7 bases and the J gene lost 2 bases, with 11 bases spanning the gap. From germline, CDR1 is MNHEY and CDR2 SVGEGT. This CDR3 reads CASKRTLNTEAFF. In DNA form, the CDR3 reads TGTGCCAGCAAGCGGACCTTAAACACTGAAGCTTTCTTT.